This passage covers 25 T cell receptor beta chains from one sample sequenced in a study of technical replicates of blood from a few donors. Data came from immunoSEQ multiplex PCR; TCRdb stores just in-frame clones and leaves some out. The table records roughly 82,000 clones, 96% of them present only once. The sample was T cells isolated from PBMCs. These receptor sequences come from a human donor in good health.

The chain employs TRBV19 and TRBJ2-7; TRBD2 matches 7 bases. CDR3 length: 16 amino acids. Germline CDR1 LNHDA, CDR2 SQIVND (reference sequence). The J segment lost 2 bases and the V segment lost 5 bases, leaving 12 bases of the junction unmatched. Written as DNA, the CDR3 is TGTGCCAGTAGTCCCCAAGCTAGCGGAGCTGCCTACGAGCAGTACTTC. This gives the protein CASSPQASGAAYEQYF. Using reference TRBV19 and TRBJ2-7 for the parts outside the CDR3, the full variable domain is DGGITQSPKYLFRKEGQNVTLSCEQNLNHDAMYWYRQDPGQGLRLIYYSQIVNDFQKGDIAEGYSVSREKKESFPLTVTSAQKNPTAFYLCASSPQASGAAYEQYFGPGTRLTVT.

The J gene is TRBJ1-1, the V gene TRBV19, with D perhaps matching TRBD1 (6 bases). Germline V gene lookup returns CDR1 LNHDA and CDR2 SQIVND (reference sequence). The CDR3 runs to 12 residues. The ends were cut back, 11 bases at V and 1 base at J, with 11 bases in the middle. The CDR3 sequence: CAGKTGNTEAFF. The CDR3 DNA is TGTGCCGGGAAGACAGGGAACACTGAAGCTTTCTTT.

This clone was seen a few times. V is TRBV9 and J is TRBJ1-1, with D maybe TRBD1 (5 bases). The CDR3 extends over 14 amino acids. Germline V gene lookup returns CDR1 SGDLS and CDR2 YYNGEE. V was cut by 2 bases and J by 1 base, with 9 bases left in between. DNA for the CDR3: TGTGCCAGCAGCGTCATCAGGGCGAACACTGAAGCTTTCTTT. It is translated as CASSVIRANTEAFF.

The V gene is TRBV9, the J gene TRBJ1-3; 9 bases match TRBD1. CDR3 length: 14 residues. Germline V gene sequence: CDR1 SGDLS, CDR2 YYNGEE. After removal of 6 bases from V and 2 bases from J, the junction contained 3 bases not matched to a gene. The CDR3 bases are TGTGCCAGCAACCGACAGGGGGCTGGAAACACCATATATTTT. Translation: CASNRQGAGNTIYF.

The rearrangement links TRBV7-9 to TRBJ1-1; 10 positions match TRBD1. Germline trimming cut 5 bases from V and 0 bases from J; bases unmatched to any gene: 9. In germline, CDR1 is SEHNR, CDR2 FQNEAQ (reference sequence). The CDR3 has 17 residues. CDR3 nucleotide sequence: TGTGCCAGCAGCCCCTGGACAGGGGGGCTCCTGAACACTGAAGCTTTCTTT. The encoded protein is CASSPWTGGLLNTEAFF.

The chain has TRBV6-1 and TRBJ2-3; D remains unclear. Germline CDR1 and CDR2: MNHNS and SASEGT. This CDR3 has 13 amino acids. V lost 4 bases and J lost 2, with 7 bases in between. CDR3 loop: CASSVFPTDTQYF. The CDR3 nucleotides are TGTGCCAGCAGTGTCTTTCCCACAGATACGCAGTATTTT.

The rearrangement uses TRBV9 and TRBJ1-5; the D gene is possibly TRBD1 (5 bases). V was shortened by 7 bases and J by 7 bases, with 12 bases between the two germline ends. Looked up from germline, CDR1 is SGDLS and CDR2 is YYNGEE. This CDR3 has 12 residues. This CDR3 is CASGGGFQPQHF. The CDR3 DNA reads TGTGCCAGCGGGGGGGGTTTCCAGCCCCAGCATTTT.

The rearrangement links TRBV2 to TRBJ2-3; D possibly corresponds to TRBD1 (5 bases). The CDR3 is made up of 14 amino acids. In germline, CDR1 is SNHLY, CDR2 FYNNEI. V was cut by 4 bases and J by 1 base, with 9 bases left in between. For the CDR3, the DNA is TGTGCCAGCAGTGTTTCCAGGGGCACAGATACGCAGTATTTT. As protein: CASSVSRGTDTQYF.

In DNA, the CDR3 is TGTGCCAGCAGTGATTTAAGCGAAACCCAAGAGACCCAGTACTTC. This codes for CASSDLSETQETQYF. This chain uses TRBV2 with TRBJ2-5; D unclear. This CDR3 comprises 15 residues. Per the germline V gene, CDR1 is SNHLY and CDR2 is FYNNEI. V lost 3 bases and J 1 base, leaving 12 bases between the germline ends.

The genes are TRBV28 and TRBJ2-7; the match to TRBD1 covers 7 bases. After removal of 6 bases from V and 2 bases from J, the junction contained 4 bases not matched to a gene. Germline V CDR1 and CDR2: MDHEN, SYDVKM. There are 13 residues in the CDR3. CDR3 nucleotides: TGTGCCAGCAGGGTAGACAGGGCCTACGAGCAGTACTTC. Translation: CASRVDRAYEQYF.

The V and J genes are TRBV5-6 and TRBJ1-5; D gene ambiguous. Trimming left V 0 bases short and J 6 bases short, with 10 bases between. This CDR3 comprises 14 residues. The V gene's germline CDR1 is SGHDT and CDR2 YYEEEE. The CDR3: CASSLGQEAQPQHF. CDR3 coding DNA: TGTGCCAGCAGCTTGGGGCAGGAGGCTCAGCCCCAGCATTTT.

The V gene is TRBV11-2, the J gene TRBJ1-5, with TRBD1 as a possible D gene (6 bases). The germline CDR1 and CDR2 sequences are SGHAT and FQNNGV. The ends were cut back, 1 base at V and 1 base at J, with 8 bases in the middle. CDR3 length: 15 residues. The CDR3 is CASSLAGVSNQPQHF. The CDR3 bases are TGTGCCAGCAGCTTAGCAGGGGTGAGCAATCAGCCCCAGCATTTT. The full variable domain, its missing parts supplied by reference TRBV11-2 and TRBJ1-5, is EAGVAQSPRYKIIEKRQSVAFWCNPISGHATLYWYQQILGQGPKLLIQFQNNGVVDDSQLPKDRFSAERLKGVDSTLKIQPAKLEDSAVYLCASSLAGVSNQPQHFGDGTRLSIL.

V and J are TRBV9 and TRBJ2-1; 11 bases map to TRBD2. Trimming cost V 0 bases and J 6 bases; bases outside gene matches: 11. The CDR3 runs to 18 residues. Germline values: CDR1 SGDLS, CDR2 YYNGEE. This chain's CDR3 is CASSVVGSGRAGGNEQFF. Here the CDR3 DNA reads TGTGCCAGCAGCGTAGTGGGTAGCGGGAGGGCCGGTGGCAATGAGCAGTTCTTC.

CDR3 nucleotides: TGTGCCAGCAGCTTAGACAGAACCTACGAGCAGTACTTC. Amino acids: CASSLDRTYEQYF. The chain carries TRBV5-4 and TRBJ2-7, with D perhaps TRBD1 (5 bases). The CDR3 is made up of 13 amino acids. Germline CDR1 reads SGHNT; CDR2 reads YYREEE (reference sequence). The V gene lost 2 bases and the J gene lost 2 bases, with 8 bases spanning the gap. The full variable domain, with the rest looked up from reference TRBV5-4 and TRBJ2-7, is ETGVTQSPTHLIKTRGQQVTLRCSSQSGHNTVSWYQQALGQGPQFIFQYYREEENGRGNFPPRFSGLQFPNYSSELNVNALELDDSALYLCASSLDRTYEQYFGPGTRLTVT.

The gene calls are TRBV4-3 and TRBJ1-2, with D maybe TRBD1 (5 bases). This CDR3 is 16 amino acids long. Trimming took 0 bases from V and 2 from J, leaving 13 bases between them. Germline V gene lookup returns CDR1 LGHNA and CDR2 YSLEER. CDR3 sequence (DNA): TGCGCCAGCAGCCAAGACAGGGCTTCAGGAAACTATGGCTACACCTTC. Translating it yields CASSQDRASGNYGYTF.

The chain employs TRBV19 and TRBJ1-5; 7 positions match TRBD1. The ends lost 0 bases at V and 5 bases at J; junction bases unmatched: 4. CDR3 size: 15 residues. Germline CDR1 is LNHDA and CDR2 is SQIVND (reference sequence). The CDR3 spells CASSIDRDSDQPQHF. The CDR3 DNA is TGTGCCAGTAGTATAGACAGGGACAGCGATCAGCCCCAGCATTTT.

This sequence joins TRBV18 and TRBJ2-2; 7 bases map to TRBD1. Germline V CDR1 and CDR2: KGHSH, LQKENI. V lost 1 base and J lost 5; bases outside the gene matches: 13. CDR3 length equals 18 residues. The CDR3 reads CASSPLLLRQGRTGELFF. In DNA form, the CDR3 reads TGTGCCAGCTCACCACTACTACTCCGACAGGGTAGAACCGGGGAGCTGTTTTTT.

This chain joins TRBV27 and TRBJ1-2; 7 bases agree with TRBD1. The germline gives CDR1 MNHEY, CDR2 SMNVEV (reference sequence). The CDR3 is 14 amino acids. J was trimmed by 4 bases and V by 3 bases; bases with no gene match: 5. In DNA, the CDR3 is TGTGCCAGCAGTTTCGGAGGGGGCGCCTATGGCTACACCTTC. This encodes CASSFGGGAYGYTF.

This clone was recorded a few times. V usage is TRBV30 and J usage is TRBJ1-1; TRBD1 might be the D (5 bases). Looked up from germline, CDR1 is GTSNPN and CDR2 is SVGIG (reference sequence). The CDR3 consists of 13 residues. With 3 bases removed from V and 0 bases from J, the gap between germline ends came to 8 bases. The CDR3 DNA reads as TGTGCCTGGAGGGGACTGATGAACACTGAAGCTTTCTTT. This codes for CAWRGLMNTEAFF.

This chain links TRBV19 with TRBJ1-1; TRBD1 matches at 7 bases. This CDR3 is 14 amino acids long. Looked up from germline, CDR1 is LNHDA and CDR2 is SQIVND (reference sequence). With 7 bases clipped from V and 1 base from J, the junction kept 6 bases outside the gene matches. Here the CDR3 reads CASKGRGANTEAFF. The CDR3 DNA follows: TGTGCCAGTAAAGGCAGGGGGGCGAACACTGAAGCTTTCTTT.

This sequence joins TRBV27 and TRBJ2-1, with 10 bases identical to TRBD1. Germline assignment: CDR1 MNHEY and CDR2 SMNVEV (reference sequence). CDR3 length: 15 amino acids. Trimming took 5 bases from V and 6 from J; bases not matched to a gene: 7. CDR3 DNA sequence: TGTGCCAGCAGTCCTCCCGGGACAGGGGCCAATGAGCAGTTCTTC. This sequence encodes CASSPPGTGANEQFF.

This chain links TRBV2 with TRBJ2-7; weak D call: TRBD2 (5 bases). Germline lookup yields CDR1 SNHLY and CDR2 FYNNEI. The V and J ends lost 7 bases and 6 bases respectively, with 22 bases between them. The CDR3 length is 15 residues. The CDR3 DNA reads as TGTGCCAGCACCGAAATGAATCCGGGGTTGGGCGAGCAGTACTTC. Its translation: CASTEMNPGLGEQYF. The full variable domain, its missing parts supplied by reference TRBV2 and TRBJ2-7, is EPEVTQTPSHQVTQMGQEVILRCVPISNHLYFYWYRQILGQKVEFLVSFYNNEISEKSEIFDDQFSVERPDGSNFTLKIRSTKLEDSAMYFCASTEMNPGLGEQYFGPGTRLTVT.

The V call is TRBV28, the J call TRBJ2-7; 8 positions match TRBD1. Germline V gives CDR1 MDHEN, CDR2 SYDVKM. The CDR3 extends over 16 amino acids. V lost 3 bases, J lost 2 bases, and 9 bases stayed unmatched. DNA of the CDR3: TGTGCCAGCAGTTTTCCCCCAGGGACAGGTGCCTACGAGCAGTACTTC. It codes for CASSFPPGTGAYEQYF.

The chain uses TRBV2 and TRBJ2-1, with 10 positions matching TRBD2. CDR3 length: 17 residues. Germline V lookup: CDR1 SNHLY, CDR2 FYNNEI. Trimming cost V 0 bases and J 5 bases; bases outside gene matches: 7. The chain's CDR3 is CASSEAPGTSVNNEQFF. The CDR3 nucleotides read TGTGCCAGCAGTGAAGCGCCGGGGACTAGCGTCAACAATGAGCAGTTCTTC.

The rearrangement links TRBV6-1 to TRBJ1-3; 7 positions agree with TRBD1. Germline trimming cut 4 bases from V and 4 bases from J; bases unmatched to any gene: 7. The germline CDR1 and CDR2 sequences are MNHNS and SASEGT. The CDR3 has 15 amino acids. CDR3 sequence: CASSGYRDSGNTIYF. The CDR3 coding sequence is TGTGCCAGCAGTGGCTATAGGGACAGCGGAAACACCATATATTTT.